The 15 T cell receptor beta chains presented below share a single source sample, sequenced in a study of beta chain features in type 1 diabetes. Expressed TCRB transcripts were sequenced because the entire RNA isolate underwent reverse transcription. Data came from immunoSEQ multiplex PCR; TCRdb stores just in-frame clones and leaves some out. Of about 140,000 clones in the sample, 9% to 10% were seen once. The sequencing input was central memory CD4+ T cells from blood. The receptors derive from a woman aged 40 to 55 in good health.

Only a few counts were recorded for this clone. The V and J genes are TRBV10-3 and TRBJ1-2; tentative D call: TRBD1 (5 bases). The V end was cut by 6 bases, the J end by 2 bases, with 13 bases between. This CDR3 has 14 amino acids. Germline V gene lookup returns CDR1 ENHRY and CDR2 SYGVKD. The CDR3 here is CAIRQGAWNYGYTF. The DNA for the CDR3 is TGTGCCATCAGGCAGGGTGCGTGGAACTATGGCTACACCTTC.

The genes are TRBV6-5 and TRBJ1-1, with D possibly matching TRBD1 (6 bases). Germline V CDR1 and CDR2: MNHEY, SVGAGI. V lost 7 bases and J lost 4, with 16 bases in between. There are 14 residues in the CDR3. The chain's CDR3 is CASIKQGLGTEAFF. The CDR3 coding sequence is TGTGCCAGCATTAAACAGGGCCTGGGCACTGAAGCTTTCTTT.

The sample holds a few counts of this clone. The J gene is TRBJ1-6, the V gene TRBV7-9; 9 bases map to TRBD1. After removal of 5 bases from V and 5 bases from J, the junction contained 4 bases not matched to a gene. Per the germline V gene, CDR1 is SEHNR and CDR2 is FQNEAQ (reference sequence). The CDR3 consists of 15 residues. CDR3 sequence (DNA): TGTGCCAGCAGCCCGAGACAGGGGGATAATTCACCCCTCCACTTT. Protein: CASSPRQGDNSPLHF.

This clone was seen a few times. This chain links TRBV7-2 with TRBJ2-3, with 8 bases identical to TRBD1. Germline-derived CDR1 and CDR2 are SGHTA and FQGNSA. The CDR3 extends over 16 amino acids. V shed 0 bases, J shed 4 bases, and the junction held 6 bases outside the gene matches. The chain's CDR3 is CASSLATGGFPDTQYF. In DNA form, the CDR3 reads TGTGCCAGCAGCTTAGCAACAGGGGGTTTCCCAGATACGCAGTATTTT.

The chain links TRBV7-9 to TRBJ2-3; TRBD2 agrees at 11 bases. Germline CDR1 SEHNR, CDR2 FQNEAQ (reference sequence). The V and J ends lost 3 bases and 2 bases, in that order; junction bases with no gene match: 4. This CDR3 spans 16 amino acids. The DNA of the CDR3 is TGTGCCAGCAGCTTTGGGACTAGCGGCTCCACAGATACGCAGTATTTT. Protein sequence: CASSFGTSGSTDTQYF. The variable domain in full, with the rest retrieved from reference TRBV7-9 and TRBJ2-3, is DTGVSQNPRHKITKRGQNVTFRCDPISEHNRLYWYRQTLGQGPEFLTYFQNEAQLEKSRLLSDRFSAERPKGSFSTLEIQRTEQGDSAMYLCASSFGTSGSTDTQYFGPGTRLTVL.

This clone was found a few times. The chain carries TRBV7-9 and TRBJ2-3; no definite D call. The V end was cut by 7 bases, the J end by 2 bases, with 19 bases between. In germline, CDR1 is SEHNR, CDR2 FQNEAQ (reference sequence). This CDR3 comprises 16 residues. CDR3 sequence reads: CASTITPGGVTDTQYF. The DNA for the CDR3 is TGTGCCAGCACCATCACCCCCGGCGGCGTCACAGATACGCAGTATTTT. The variable domain in full, with the rest retrieved from reference TRBV7-9 and TRBJ2-3, is DTGVSQNPRHKITKRGQNVTFRCDPISEHNRLYWYRQTLGQGPEFLTYFQNEAQLEKSRLLSDRFSAERPKGSFSTLEIQRTEQGDSAMYLCASTITPGGVTDTQYFGPGTRLTVL.

This clone was observed a few times. This rearrangement joins TRBV11-2 to TRBJ2-5; 7 bases agree with TRBD2. Germline V CDR1 and CDR2: SGHAT, FQNNGV. V was pared by 5 bases and J by 2 bases, with 8 bases of the junction left unmatched. There are 15 residues in the CDR3. Here the CDR3 reads CASSESGVPQETQYF. The CDR3 DNA is TGTGCCAGCAGCGAAAGCGGGGTACCTCAAGAGACCCAGTACTTC.

The V and J genes are TRBV7-8 and TRBJ1-6; TRBD1 aligns across 7 bases. This CDR3 is 15 amino acids long. J lost 5 bases, V lost 5 bases, and 6 bases had no gene match. Germline V CDR1 and CDR2: SGHVS, FQNEAQ. The CDR3 protein is CASSGNRGNNSPLHF. The CDR3 nucleotides are TGTGCCAGCAGCGGCAACAGGGGCAATAATTCACCCCTCCACTTT.

The rearrangement joins TRBV18 to TRBJ2-5; tentative D call: TRBD1 (6 bases). The CDR3 is 15 residues long. Trimming removed 0 bases at V and 5 bases at J, with 13 bases between. From germline, CDR1 is KGHSH and CDR2 LQKENI. CDR3 coding DNA: TGTGCCAGCTCACCACCGGTGTTGGGGGCGGAGACCCAGTACTTC. It yields the protein CASSPPVLGAETQYF.

The sample holds many counts of this clone. The V gene is TRBV11-2, the J gene TRBJ2-1; D is possibly TRBD1 (5 bases). The CDR3 covers 14 residues. Trimming stripped 1 base from V and 9 bases from J, with 13 bases between. Germline CDR1 and CDR2: SGHAT and FQNNGV. The CDR3 reads CASSLAWVQAEQFF. In nucleotides, the CDR3 is TGTGCCAGCAGCTTAGCCTGGGTACAGGCTGAGCAGTTCTTC. The full variable domain, with the rest looked up from reference TRBV11-2 and TRBJ2-1, is EAGVAQSPRYKIIEKRQSVAFWCNPISGHATLYWYQQILGQGPKLLIQFQNNGVVDDSQLPKDRFSAERLKGVDSTLKIQPAKLEDSAVYLCASSLAWVQAEQFFGPGTRLTVL.

The chain combines TRBV7-2 with TRBJ2-3, with D hard to call. The CDR3 runs to 12 residues. Germline CDR1 is SGHTA and CDR2 is FQGNSA. V gave up 5 bases and J gave up 2 bases, with 5 bases separating them. CDR3 region: CASSVYTDTQYF. The CDR3 DNA follows: TGTGCCAGCAGCGTTTACACAGATACGCAGTATTTT.

This chain links TRBV9 with TRBJ2-7, with TRBD1 identical over 7 bases. This CDR3 has 15 residues. CDR1 is SGDLS, CDR2 YYNGEE, per germline. V lost 3 bases and J lost 9; bases outside the gene matches: 15. CDR3 DNA: TGTGCCAGCAGCGAGGCGGGTTACAGGGGTGGGGCGCAGTACTTC. Translating gives CASSEAGYRGGAQYF.

This sequence joins TRBV6-1 and TRBJ1-1; 8 bases line up with TRBD1. CDR1 and CDR2 from the germline V gene are MNHNS and SASEGT. Unmatched junction bases numbered 8, after V lost 6 bases and J lost 5 bases. The length of the CDR3 is 14 residues. In DNA, the CDR3 is TGTGCCAGCAGAGGACAGGGTTTTCGGACTGAAGCTTTCTTT. Its protein product is CASRGQGFRTEAFF.

This clone was found many times. The chain links TRBV11-2 to TRBJ2-7, with TRBD1 identical over 11 bases. The CDR3 has 15 amino acids. Trimming at V came to 5 bases and at J to 3 bases, leaving 6 bases not matched to a gene. In germline, CDR1 is SGHAT, CDR2 FQNNGV. CDR3 sequence: CASSAGTGGGYEQYF. For the CDR3, the DNA is TGTGCCAGCAGCGCCGGGACAGGGGGAGGCTACGAGCAGTACTTC.

There are a few counts of this clone. CDR3 DNA: TGTGCCATCAGCGGGCTAGCGGGGGCCACAGATACGCAGTATTTT. Protein sequence: CAISGLAGATDTQYF. This chain links TRBV10-3 with TRBJ2-3; 10 positions agree with TRBD2. This CDR3 is built from 15 residues. J lost 2 bases, V lost 6 bases, and 5 bases had no gene match. In germline, CDR1 is ENHRY, CDR2 SYGVKD.